This record concerns one T cell receptor beta chain sequence. The data derive from a study of blood T cell repertoires in COVID-19. Study-level background: In each case, the material was cDNA or gDNA derived from T cells, B-cell-depleted T cells, or PBMCs.

Using immunoSEQ multiplex PCR, the repertoire was profiled, and TCRdb retains in-frame clones only, with some absent. Here the sample spans some 280,000 clones, around 85% being singletons. V lost 5 bases to trimming and J lost 1 base, with 8 bases between them. This CDR3 spans 14 amino acids. Germline-derived CDR1 and CDR2 are MNHEY and SVGAGI. This receptor was identified in a woman in her 50s with active or convalescent COVID-19. J is TRBJ2-2 and V is TRBV6-5; a possible D gene is TRBD2 (6 bases). The specimen sequenced was peripheral blood. CDR3 bases: TGTGCCAGCAGTCCGGGACTGAACACCGGGGAGCTGTTTTTT. Translation: CASSPGLNTGELFF.